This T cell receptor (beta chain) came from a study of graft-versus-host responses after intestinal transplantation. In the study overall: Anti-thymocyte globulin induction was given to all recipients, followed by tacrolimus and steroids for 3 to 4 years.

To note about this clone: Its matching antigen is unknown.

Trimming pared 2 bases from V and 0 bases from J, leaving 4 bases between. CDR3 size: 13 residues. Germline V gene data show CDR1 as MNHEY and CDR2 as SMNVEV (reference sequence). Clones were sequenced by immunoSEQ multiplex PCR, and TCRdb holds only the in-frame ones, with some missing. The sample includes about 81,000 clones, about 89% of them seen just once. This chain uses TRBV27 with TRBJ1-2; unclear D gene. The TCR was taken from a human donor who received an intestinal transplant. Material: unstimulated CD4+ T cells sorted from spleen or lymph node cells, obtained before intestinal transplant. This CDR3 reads CASSLRANYGYTF. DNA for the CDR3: TGTGCCAGCAGTTTACGGGCTAACTATGGCTACACCTTC.